This T cell receptor beta chain was sequenced during a study of cytomegalovirus exposure and HLA in healthy donors. For the study at large: Of the donors genotyped, 300 to 500 in all, 80% to 85% fell in the Caucasian-associated ancestry cluster.

A word on this clone: Its antigen is not identified.

From germline, CDR1 is SGHDT and CDR2 YYEEEE. Trimming removed 4 bases at V and 4 bases at J, with 20 bases between. This CDR3 contains 16 residues. General observations from the study: One variant, a missense change in DCLRE1C, was linked in a later analysis to TCR beta V- and J-gene trimming.

The PCR ran on 60 Vbeta and 13 Jbeta primers. Sequencing was performed with immunoSEQ multiplex PCR; in TCRdb, only in-frame clones are kept and a portion is missing. The sample data list 100,000 to 150,000 clones. The sequenced sample was PBMCs. The genes are TRBV5-6 and TRBJ1-2; weak D call: TRBD1 (6 bases). This TCR was sampled from a young man in good health and CMV-seronegative. The CDR3 protein is CASSLDSLREIYGYTF. CDR3 nucleotide sequence: TGTGCCAGCAGCCTGGACAGCCTCCGAGAGATCTATGGCTACACCTTC. Using reference TRBV5-6 and TRBJ1-2 for the parts outside the CDR3, the full variable domain is DAGVTQSPTHLIKTRGQQVTLRCSPKSGHDTVSWYQQALGQGPQFIFQYYEEEERQRGNFPDRFSGHQFPNYSSELNVNALLLGDSALYLCASSLDSLREIYGYTFGSGTRLTVV.